The following is a T cell receptor beta chain sequence with its context. The antigen it recognizes is unknown. No much larger clonotype is one base removed from it; base qualities were not supplied. These data come from a study of cytomegalovirus exposure and HLA in healthy donors (dated by TCRdb to about 2017). Concerning the study at large: In an earlier analysis of around 540 of the donors, less than 350 Gb of sequence data and 90 million to 120 million unique TCR beta sequences from roughly 180 million T cells were reported. An early release that covered about 600 HLA-typed donors contained approximately 290 gigabases of sequencing data and around 85 million unique TCR sequences. Of the approximately 400 genotyped donors, about 80% fell in the genetic ancestry cluster associated with self-reported Caucasian donors. The study aimed to test whether cataloging public T cell receptors could reveal signatures of past pathogen exposure. The study profiled the T cell repertoires of 550 to 700 subjects by immunosequencing and related them to cytomegalovirus serostatus. A separate validation cohort of 90 to 150 different subjects was used in addition to the roughly 640-subject first cohort. To predict cytomegalovirus infection status, the study brought together high-throughput TCR immunosequencing, statistical association of individual TCRs with disease status, and machine learning. A later analysis re-examined previously published TCR beta repertoires from about 670 donors and added high-resolution HLA genotyping to investigate patterns of TCR occurrence. In the later analysis, no new phenotypic data were used to find candidate immune exposures; instead, reliance was placed on TCR beta sequences and their occurrence across donors. In an earlier analysis of over 550 of the donors, high-throughput TCR beta sequencing was used to judge whether each TCR beta V gene segment behaved as functional or pseudogenic. Donor age, sex, ethnicity and CMV serostatus were compiled alongside the repertoire data. Genome-wide SNP genotypes for about three fifths of the roughly 700 donors were used in a later genetic analysis, which treated that subset as a discovery cohort. All discovery cohort repertoires had been generated using a single sequencing platform. HLA typing covered class I and class II loci at four-digit resolution. Typing coverage varied by locus: roughly 629-630 donors for A, B, C, DRB1 and DQB1; some 520 for DQA1; nearly 610 for DPA1; some 470 for DPB1. Because of strong linkage in the cohort, a handful of DR-DQ haplotypes were treated as single units for association and clustering. Across 300 to 500 genotyped donors of the cohort, an average of about 240,000 unique TCR beta nucleotide sequences per donor were sequenced, and roughly 17% of those sequences were non-productive. Here is what the overall study found, with its caveats: A later analysis found that TCR association rates varied across HLA loci, with DRB1 alleles showing the most associated TCRs and HLA-C alleles the fewest. A later analysis found that HLA-associated TCR beta chains were more clonally expanded and had lower generation probabilities than equally common non-associated chains. In an earlier analysis of some 540 of the donors, most TCR beta V segments appeared in productive rearrangements about 87% or about 30% of the time, broadly matching IMGT annotations. Most TCR sequences were seen in very few donors, while some public TCRs were found in many individuals. The authors suggested that the approach could potentially be extended to other disease states and immunological phenotypes. When HLA alleles, especially DR and DQ, strongly co-occurred, TCR associations were difficult to assign to individual alleles. In both the original and validation cohorts, the classifier was reported to diagnose cytomegalovirus status with high specificity and sensitivity. Sequencing depth was assumed to be roughly uniform across donors in the presence/absence analyses, though that assumption may not hold. In a later genetic analysis, a missense DCLRE1C variant was associated with V-gene and J-gene trimming of TCR beta chains, and the association was replicated in an independent cohort. Most CMV-associated TCR beta chains appeared to be HLA-restricted in a later analysis, and the HLA associations seemed to be driven largely by CMV exposure. Specific HLA alleles were associated with 15,000 to 20,000 TCR beta sequences at a false discovery rate of 0.05 in a later analysis. For the cohort, immune exposure information was limited to CMV serostatus. A further reported finding was that TCR beta sequences accurately predicted the HLA-A and HLA-B alleles for most subjects in the first cohort. The study gave a list of under 200 TCR beta chains associated with cytomegalovirus. A later analysis reported that several top co-occurrence clusters appeared linked to parvovirus B19, influenza, CMV and Epstein-Barr virus. Some IMGT-functional V segments, including TRBV6-2 and TRBV6-3, could not be distinguished by the 87-base-pair reads and were therefore excluded. Linkage disequilibrium might explain the correlated functional status among segregating V segments, but an unknown experimental factor could not be excluded. Because HLA typing was missing for some donors at each locus, association tests included only the typed subset. In vitro tests confirmed that three of the cytomegalovirus-associated TCR beta chains recognize cytomegalovirus antigens. The cohort was sequenced for TCR beta chains only, and without alpha or paired-chain data the features that could be detected were limited. A group of highly shared sequence variants was considered likely to be a technical artifact of the sequencing pipeline. The earlier analysis of a few hundred of the donors excluded fewer than 20 rarely observed V segments, including chromosome 9 orphons, because counts were too low. A later genetic analysis reported fewer N-insertions in productive TCRs among donors in an Asian-associated ancestry cluster than the approximately 670-donor mean.

The cohort comprised some 730 healthy bone marrow donors. At the time of sampling, every cohort member was nominally healthy, though immune exposures that went unrecorded were likely present. The donor was CMV seropositive and belonged to the group of some 290 seropositive cohort members. A peripheral blood sample was collected from each donor, and TCR beta sequencing was performed on peripheral blood mononuclear cells. Genomic DNA extraction from the blood cell samples was performed with the Qiagen DNeasy Blood Extraction Kit. The germline V gene sets CDR1 to SGHAT and CDR2 to FQNNGV. The CDR3 contains 16 residues, cysteine and phenylalanine counted. Here the CDR3 DNA is all that survives: 48 bases in frame from base 1. V is clipped by 4 bases and J by 6 bases, and the sequence between their germline boundaries is 18 bases long. The library came from the immunoSEQ multiplex PCR assay. A mixture of 60 forward primers for TCR Vbeta segments and 13 reverse primers for TCR Jbeta segments was used in the multiplex PCR. Amplification of the CDR3 region of rearranged TCR beta genes was performed with a multiplex PCR assay on genomic DNA. On the Illumina HiSeq System, the amplified TCR beta libraries were sequenced as 87-base-pair reads. The study's own analysis went as follows. Across the roughly 640 repertoires, a later analysis counted tens of millions of unique TCR beta chains, 9.5 million to 12 million of which were shared by at least two donors. Raw reads were error-corrected and collapsed into unique sequences with a nearest-neighbor algorithm that merged closely related sequences to remove PCR and sequencing errors. CDR3 sequences were aligned to IMGT reference sequences to assign V, D and J gene segments. For a sequence to be retained, a match of at least six nucleotides to both a V gene segment and a J gene segment was required. A rearrangement counted as productive if the CDR3 had no stop codons and remained in frame with V and J, and every other rearrangement counted as non-productive. CDR3 was defined by IMGT convention, running from the second conserved V-encoded cysteine to the conserved J-encoded phenylalanine. Sequences without an unambiguous match to a single V gene segment were excluded from the earlier analysis of almost 600 of the donors. An earlier analysis of around 600 of the donors classified V segments as functional when productive rearrangements were above 56.7% and as segregating when the standard deviation between donors was above 5%. To diagnose cytomegalovirus status from the catalog of TCR beta chain sequences, a statistical classification framework was built. In a later analysis, V and J genes were assigned by comparing TCR nucleotide sequences against IMGT/GENE-DB human TR gene sequences. A later analysis assigned CDR3 sequences and most-parsimonious VDJ recombination scenarios with the TCRdist pipeline. In a later analysis, each TCR beta chain was defined by its CDR3 amino acid sequence together with its V-gene family, and reads without a unique V-gene family were excluded. To address suspected cross-contamination and a sequencing artifact, a later analysis removed a few hundred highly shared, low-generation-probability nucleotide sequences. A later analysis calculated a clonal expansion index for each public chain from normalized within-repertoire ranks of inferred template counts. Generation probabilities in a later analysis came from a VDJ recombination model fitted to out-of-frame rearrangements, and those results were checked against IGoR. A later analysis scored TCR-TCR, TCR-HLA and TCR-CMV co-occurrence with hypergeometric tests, applying a repertoire-size bias correction to TCR pairs. A later analysis estimated false discovery rates by permuting HLA or CMV assignments 20 times. In a later analysis, co-occurring TCRs were grouped using DBSCAN, with TCRdist sequence similarity added in when clustering inside HLA-allele-positive subsets. Repertoires with fewer than 30,000 or more than 120,000 public chains, plus five repertoires with anomalous nucleotide sharing, were excluded from co-occurrence clustering. This is the immuneACCESS table as TCRdb keeps it, with only in-frame sequences that have V and J called. A part of the clones is gone; compared with another copy, unresolved V genes explain less than half, and the rest is unexplained. The DNA gave D and trimming, while V, J and clone size come from that table. The sample table contains roughly 110,000 clones; only one count was recorded for roughly 82% of them. The ten top clones hold about 2.5% of the sample.

The chain was built from TRBV11-2 and TRBJ1-4; matching of 6 bases hints at TRBD1 as the D gene. The sample was PBMCs. This receptor was identified in a man younger than 40 in good health and CMV-seropositive. The DNA reads TGTGCCAGCAGCTCCTTAATCAGGGGATGGGATGAAAAACTGTTTTTT. The resulting protein is CASSSLIRGWDEKLFF.